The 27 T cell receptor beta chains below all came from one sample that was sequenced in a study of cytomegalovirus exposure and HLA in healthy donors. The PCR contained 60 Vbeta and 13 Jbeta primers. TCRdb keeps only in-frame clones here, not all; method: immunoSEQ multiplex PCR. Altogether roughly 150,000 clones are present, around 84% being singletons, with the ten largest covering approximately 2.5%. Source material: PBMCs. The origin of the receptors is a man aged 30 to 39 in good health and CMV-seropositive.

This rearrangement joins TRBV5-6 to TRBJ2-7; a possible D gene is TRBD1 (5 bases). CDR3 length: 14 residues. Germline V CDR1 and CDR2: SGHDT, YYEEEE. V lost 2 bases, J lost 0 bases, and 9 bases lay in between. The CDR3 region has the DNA TGTGCCAGCAGCTTATACAGGAGCTCCTACGAGCAGTACGTC. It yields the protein CASSLYRSSYEQYV.

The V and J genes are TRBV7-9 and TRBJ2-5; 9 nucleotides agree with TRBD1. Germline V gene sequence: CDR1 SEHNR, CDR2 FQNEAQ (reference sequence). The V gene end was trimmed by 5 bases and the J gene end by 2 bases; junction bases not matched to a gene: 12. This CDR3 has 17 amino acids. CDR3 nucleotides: TGTGCCAGCAGCCTCACTCCTCGGGACAGGGTACAAGAGACCCAGTACTTC. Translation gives CASSLTPRDRVQETQYF.

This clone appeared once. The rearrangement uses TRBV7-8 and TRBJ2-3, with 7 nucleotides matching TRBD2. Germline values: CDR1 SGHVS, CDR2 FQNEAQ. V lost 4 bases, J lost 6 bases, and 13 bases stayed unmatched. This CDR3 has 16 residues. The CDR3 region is CASSSRDYLPEDTQYF. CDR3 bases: TGTGCCAGCAGCTCACGGGACTATCTACCGGAGGATACGCAGTATTTT.

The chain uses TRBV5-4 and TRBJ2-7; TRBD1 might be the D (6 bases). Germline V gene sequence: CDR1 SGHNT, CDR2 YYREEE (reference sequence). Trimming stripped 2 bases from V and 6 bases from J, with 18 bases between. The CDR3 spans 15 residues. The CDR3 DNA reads TGTGCCAGCAGCTTTATGGGGCAGGGGTACTCCGAGCAGTACGTC. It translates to CASSFMGQGYSEQYV.

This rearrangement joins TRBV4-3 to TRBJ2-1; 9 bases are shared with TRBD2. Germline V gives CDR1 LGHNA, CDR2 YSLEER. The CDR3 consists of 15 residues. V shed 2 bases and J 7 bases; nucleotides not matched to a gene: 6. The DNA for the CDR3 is TGCGCCAGCAGCCAATTAAGCGGGGGGAAGAATGAGCAGTTCTTC. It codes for CASSQLSGGKNEQFF.

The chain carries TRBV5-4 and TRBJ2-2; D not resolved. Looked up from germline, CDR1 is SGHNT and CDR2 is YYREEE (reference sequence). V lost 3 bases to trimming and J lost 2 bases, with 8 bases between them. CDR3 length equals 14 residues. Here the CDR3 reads CASSSVINTGELFF. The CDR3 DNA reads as TGTGCCAGCAGCTCAGTTATTAACACCGGGGAGCTGTTTTTT.

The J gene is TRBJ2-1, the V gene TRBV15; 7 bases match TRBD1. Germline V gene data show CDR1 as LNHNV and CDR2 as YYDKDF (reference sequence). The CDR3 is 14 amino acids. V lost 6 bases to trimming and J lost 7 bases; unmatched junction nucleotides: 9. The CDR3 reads CATRMDRLGNEQFF. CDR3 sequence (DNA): TGTGCCACCAGGATGGACAGGCTAGGAAATGAGCAGTTCTTC.

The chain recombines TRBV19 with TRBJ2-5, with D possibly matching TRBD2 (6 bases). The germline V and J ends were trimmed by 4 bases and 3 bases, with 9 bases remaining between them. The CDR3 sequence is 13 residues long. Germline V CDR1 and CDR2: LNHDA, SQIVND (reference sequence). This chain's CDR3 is CASSTPGEETQYF. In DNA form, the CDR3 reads TGTGCCAGTAGTACTCCGGGAGAAGAGACCCAGTACTTC.

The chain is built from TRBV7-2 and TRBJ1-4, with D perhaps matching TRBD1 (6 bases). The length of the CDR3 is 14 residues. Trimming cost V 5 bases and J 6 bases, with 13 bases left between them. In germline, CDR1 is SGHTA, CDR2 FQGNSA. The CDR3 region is CASSRTVSDEKLFF. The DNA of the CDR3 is TGTGCCAGCAGCCGGACAGTTTCTGATGAAAAACTGTTTTTT. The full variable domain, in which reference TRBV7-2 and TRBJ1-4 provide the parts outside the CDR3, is GAGVSQSPSNKVTEKGKDVELRCDPISGHTALYWYRQSLGQGLEFLIYFQGNSAPDKSGLPSDRFSAERTGGSVSTLTIQRTQQEDSAVYLCASSRTVSDEKLFFGSGTQLSVL.

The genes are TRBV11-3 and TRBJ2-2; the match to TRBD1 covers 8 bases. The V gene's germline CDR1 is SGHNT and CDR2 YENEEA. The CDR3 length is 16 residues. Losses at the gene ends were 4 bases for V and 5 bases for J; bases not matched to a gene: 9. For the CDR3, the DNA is TGTGCCAGCAGCTCCGATAGGACAGGGAGGACCGGGGAGCTGTTTTTT. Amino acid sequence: CASSSDRTGRTGELFF. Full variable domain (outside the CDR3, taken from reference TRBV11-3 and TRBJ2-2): EAGVVQSPRYKIIEKKQPVAFWCNPISGHNTLYWYLQNLGQGPELLIRYENEEAVDDSQLPKDRFSAERLKGVDSTLKIQPAELGDSAVYLCASSSDRTGRTGELFFGEGSRLTVL.

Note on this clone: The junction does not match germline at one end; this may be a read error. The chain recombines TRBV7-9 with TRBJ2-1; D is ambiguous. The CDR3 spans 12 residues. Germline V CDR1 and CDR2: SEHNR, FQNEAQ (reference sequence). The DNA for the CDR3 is TGTTCCAGCAGCTTAACGAGGATTGAGCAGTTCTTC. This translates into CSSSLTRIEQFF.

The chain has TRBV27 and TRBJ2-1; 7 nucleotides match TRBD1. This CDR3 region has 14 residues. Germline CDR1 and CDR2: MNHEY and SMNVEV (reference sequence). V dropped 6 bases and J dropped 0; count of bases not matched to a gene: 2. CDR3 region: CASRAGGSYNEQFF. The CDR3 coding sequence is TGTGCCAGCAGAGCAGGGGGCTCCTACAATGAGCAGTTCTTC.

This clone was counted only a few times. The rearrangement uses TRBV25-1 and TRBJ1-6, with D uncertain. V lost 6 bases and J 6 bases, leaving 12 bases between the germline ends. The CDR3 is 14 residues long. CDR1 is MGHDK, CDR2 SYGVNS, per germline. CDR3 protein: CASSPTGSNSPLHF. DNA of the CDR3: TGTGCCAGCAGCCCCACGGGGAGTAATTCACCCCTCCACTTT.

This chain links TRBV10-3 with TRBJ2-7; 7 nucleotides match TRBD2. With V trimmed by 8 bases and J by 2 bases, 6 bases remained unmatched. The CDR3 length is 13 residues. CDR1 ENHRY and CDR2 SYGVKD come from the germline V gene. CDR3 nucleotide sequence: TGTGCCATCGGCCAAGGACTAGCCTACGAGCAGTACTTC. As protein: CAIGQGLAYEQYF.

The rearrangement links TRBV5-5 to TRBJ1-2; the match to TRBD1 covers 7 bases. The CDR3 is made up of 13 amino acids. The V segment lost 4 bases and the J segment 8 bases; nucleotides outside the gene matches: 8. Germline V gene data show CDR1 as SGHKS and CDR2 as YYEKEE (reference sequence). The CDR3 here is CASSQTGSGGYTF. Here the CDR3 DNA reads TGTGCCAGCAGCCAGACAGGGTCTGGAGGCTACACCTTC.

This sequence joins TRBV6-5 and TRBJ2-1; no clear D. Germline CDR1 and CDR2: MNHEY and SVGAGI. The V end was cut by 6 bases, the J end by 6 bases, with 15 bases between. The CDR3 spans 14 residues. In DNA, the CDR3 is TGTGCCAGCAGAGCGATACTCCCCCTCAATGAGCAGTTCTTC. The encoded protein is CASRAILPLNEQFF.

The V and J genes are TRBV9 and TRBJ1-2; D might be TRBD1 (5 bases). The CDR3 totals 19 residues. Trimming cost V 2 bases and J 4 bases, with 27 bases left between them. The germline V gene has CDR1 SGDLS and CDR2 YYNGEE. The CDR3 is CASSVRPGPSAAGGYGYTF. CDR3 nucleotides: TGTGCCAGCAGCGTCAGACCGGGACCCTCTGCGGCGGGAGGCTATGGCTACACCTTC.

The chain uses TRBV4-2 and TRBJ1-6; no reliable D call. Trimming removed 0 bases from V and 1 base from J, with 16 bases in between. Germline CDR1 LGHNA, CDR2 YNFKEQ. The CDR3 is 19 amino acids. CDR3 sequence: CASSQDPAWEKSYNSPLHF. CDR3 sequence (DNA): TGTGCCAGCAGCCAAGATCCCGCCTGGGAGAAGTCCTATAATTCACCCCTCCACTTT.

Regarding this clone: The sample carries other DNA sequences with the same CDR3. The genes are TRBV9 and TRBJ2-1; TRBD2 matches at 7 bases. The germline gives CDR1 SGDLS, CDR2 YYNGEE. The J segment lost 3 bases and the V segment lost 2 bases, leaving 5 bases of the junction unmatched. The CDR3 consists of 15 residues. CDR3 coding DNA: TGTGCCAGCAGCGTGGAAGGGGACTACTACAATGAGCAGTTCTTC. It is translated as CASSVEGDYYNEQFF. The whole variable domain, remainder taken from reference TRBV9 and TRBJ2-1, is DSGVTQTPKHLITATGQRVTLRCSPRSGDLSVYWYQQSLDQGLQFLIQYYNGEERAKGNILERFSAQQFPDLHSELNLSSLELGDSALYFCASSVEGDYYNEQFFGPGTRLTVL.

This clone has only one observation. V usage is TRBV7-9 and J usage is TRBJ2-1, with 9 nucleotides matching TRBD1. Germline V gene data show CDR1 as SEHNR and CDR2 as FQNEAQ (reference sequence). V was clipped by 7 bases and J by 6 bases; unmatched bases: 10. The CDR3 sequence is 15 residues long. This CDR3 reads CASIGEDRGSNEQFF. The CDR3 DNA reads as TGTGCCAGCATCGGAGAGGACAGGGGATCCAATGAGCAGTTCTTC.

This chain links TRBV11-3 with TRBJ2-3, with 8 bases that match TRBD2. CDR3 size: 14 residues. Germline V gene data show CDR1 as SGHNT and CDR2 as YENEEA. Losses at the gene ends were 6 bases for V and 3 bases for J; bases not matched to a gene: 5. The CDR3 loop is CASSLSGATDTQYF. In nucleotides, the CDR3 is TGTGCCAGCAGTCTTAGCGGGGCAACAGATACGCAGTATTTT.

The CDR3 DNA reads as TGTGCCAGCAGCCTAGGACAGGGGACCACCGGGGAGCTGTTTTTT. It encodes CASSLGQGTTGELFF. The chain is built from TRBV2 and TRBJ2-2; the match to TRBD1 covers 9 bases. The germline V gene has CDR1 SNHLY and CDR2 FYNNEI. The V gene end was trimmed by 6 bases and the J gene end by 4 bases; junction bases not matched to a gene: 6. The CDR3 consists of 15 residues.

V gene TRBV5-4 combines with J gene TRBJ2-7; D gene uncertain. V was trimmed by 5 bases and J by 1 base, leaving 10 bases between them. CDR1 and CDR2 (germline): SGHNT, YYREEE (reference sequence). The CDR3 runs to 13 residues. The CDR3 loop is CASSTFTSYEQYF. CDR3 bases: TGTGCCAGCAGTACATTTACGTCCTACGAGCAGTACTTC.

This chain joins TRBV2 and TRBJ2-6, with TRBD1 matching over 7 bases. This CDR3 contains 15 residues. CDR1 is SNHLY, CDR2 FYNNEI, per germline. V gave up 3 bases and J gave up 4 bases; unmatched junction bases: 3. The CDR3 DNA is TGTGCCAGCAGTGACGAGGGGGCAGGGGCCAACGTCCTGACTTTC. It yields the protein CASSDEGAGANVLTF.

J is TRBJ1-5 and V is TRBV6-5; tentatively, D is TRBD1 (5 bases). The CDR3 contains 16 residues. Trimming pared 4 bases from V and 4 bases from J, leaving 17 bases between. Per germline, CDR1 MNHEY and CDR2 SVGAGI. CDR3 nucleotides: TGTGCCAGCAGTTTAACTCCCCTTGGGGGGAATCAGCCCCAGCATTTT. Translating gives CASSLTPLGGNQPQHF.

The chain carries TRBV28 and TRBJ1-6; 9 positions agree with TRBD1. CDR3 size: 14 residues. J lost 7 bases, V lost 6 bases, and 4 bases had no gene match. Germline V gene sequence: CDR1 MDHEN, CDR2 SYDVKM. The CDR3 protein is CASRIGQGNSPLHF. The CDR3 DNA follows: TGTGCCAGCAGGATCGGACAGGGGAATTCACCCCTCCACTTT. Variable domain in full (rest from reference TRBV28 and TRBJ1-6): DVKVTQSSRYLVKRTGEKVFLECVQDMDHENMFWYRQDPGLGLRLIYFSYDVKMKEKGDIPEGYSVSREKKERFSLILESASTNQTSMYLCASRIGQGNSPLHFGNGTRLTVT.

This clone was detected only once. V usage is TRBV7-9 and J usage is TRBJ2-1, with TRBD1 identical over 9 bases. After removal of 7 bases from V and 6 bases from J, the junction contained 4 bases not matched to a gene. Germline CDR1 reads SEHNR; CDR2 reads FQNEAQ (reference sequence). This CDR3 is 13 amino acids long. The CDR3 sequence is CASIADRGNEQFF. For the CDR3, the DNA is TGTGCCAGCATAGCGGACAGGGGCAATGAGCAGTTCTTC.